This record looks at one T cell receptor (beta chain) sequence and its context. Its specificity is not known. V lost 2 bases to trimming and J lost 0 bases, with 16 bases between them. The CDR3 covers 17 residues. Per the germline V gene, CDR1 is WSHSY and CDR2 is SAAADI. Method: immunoSEQ multiplex PCR; TCRdb's copy keeps in-frame clones and lacks some. Here the sample spans about 1 million clones, under 80% being singletons. These data come from a study of shared clonotypes between healthy human individuals. Study results and caveats: Blood was the only sampled material, and tissue repertoires likely differ.

The V gene is TRBV10-2, the J gene TRBJ1-2, with D unclear. The TCR was taken from a man between 18 and 35 years old in good health. The material sequenced was memory CD4+ T cells sorted from blood. The subset: CD45RA-negative fraction. CDR3 sequence: CASSEPVKELSNYGYTF. The CDR3 DNA reads TGCGCCAGCAGTGAGCCAGTCAAGGAGCTATCTAACTATGGCTACACCTTC.